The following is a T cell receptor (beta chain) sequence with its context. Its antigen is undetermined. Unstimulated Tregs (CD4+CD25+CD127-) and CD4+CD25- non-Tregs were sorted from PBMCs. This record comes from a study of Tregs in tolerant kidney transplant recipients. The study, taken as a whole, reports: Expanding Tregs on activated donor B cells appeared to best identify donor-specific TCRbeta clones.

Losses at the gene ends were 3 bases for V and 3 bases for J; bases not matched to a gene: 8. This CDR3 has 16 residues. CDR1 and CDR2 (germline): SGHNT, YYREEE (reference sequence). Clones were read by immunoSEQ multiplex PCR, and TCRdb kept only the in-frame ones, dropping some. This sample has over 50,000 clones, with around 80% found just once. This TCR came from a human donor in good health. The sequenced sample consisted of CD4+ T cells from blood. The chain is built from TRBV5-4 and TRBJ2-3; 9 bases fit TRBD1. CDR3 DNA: TGTGCCAGCAGCTCTGGACAGGGGATCCGGACAGATACGCAGTATTTT. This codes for CASSSGQGIRTDTQYF.